This TCR beta chain derives from a study of molecular identifiers for immune sequencing clone quantification. Study background: Four of five RNA aliquots from approximately 22,000 or 94,000 naive CD8 T cells were sequenced. Study conclusions and caveats: In naive cells, under 1% of molecules belonged to clones above 20 RNA copies, against over 97% in effector cells.

A single record per CDR3 protein comes from TCRdb applying MiXCR to the PCR reads. Here the sample spans a few hundred thousand distinct CDR3 sequences, roughly a quarter being singletons. CDR3 length: 17 amino acids. V lost 3 bases and J lost 4; bases outside the gene matches: 12. The germline CDR1 and CDR2 sequences are MDHEN and SYDVKM. At least ten counts were recorded for this clonotype. Its antigen is not identified. The genes are TRBV28 and TRBJ2-3, with 8 nucleotides matching TRBD2. The sequenced sample consisted of naive CD8+ T cells from blood, with Jurkat cell RNA spiked in. Subset noted: FACS-sorted CD8+CD4-CCR7+CD45RA+ naive T cells. The TCR comes from a human donor in good health. Some libraries in this study had Jurkat cell RNA spiked in. CDR3 region: CASSFALSGGPADTQYF. CDR3 bases: TGTGCCAGCAGTTTTGCATTGTCGGGAGGGCCCGCAGATACGCAGTATTTT.